Listed below are T cell receptor beta chains from one sample, sequenced in a study of blood T cell repertoires in COVID-19. Libraries were prepared by immunoSEQ multiplex PCR; TCRdb keeps only in-frame clonotypes and omits some of them. This sample yields about 200,000 clones, of which less than 85% are seen a single time; 4.5% to 7% belongs to the top ten. The specimen was peripheral blood. The receptors here all came from a woman between 70 and 85 years old with acute or convalescent COVID-19. Each CDR3 is given with its conserved first and last residue. D genes are given only for firm matches. Some rows have no size entry. The others give once, few or many, or a class for an expanded clone.

TRBJ1-2 | TRBV7-2 | . | . | CASSLAATGTNYGYTF | TGTGCCAGCAGCTTAGCGGCGACAGGAACCAACTATGGCTACACCTTC
TRBJ2-1 | TRBV9 | TRBD1 | . | CASSTTGDLYNEQFF | TGTGCCAGCAGCACGACAGGGGATCTCTACAATGAGCAGTTCTTC
TRBJ2-2 | TRBV19 | TRBD2 | . | CASHPSGIITGELFF | TGTGCCAGTCATCCTAGCGGGATTATTACGGGGGAGCTGTTTTTT
TRBJ1-1 | TRBV7-2 | . | once | CASSLVGQIIAFF | TGTGCCAGCAGCTTAGTCGGACAGATCATCGCTTTCTTT
TRBJ2-5 | TRBV19 | . | few | CASSIWADQETQYF | TGTGCCAGTAGTATCTGGGCAGACCAGGAGACCCAGTACTTC
TRBJ1-1 | TRBV19 | TRBD1 | . | CASSPGTGWRAEAFF | TGTGCCAGTAGTCCCGGGACAGGGTGGAGGGCTGAAGCTTTCTTT
TRBJ1-5 | TRBV13 | . | . | CASSPIGGESNQPQHF | TGTGCCAGCAGCCCGATTGGGGGGGAGAGCAATCAGCCCCAGCATTTT
TRBJ2-1 | TRBV11-2 | . | . | CASSLAVSYNEQFF | TGTGCCAGCAGCTTAGCGGTCTCCTACAATGAGCAGTTCTTC
TRBJ1-3 | TRBV7-2 | TRBD1 | once | CASSSGTGSNTIYF | TGTGCCAGCAGCTCCGGGACAGGCTCGAACACCATATATTTT
TRBJ1-5 | TRBV18 | TRBD1 | . | CASSQQGFDQPQHF | TGTGCCAGCTCACAACAGGGGTTCGATCAGCCCCAGCATTTT
TRBJ2-2 | TRBV18 | TRBD1 | . | CASPGQGNTGELFF | TGTGCCAGCCCGGGACAGGGGAACACCGGGGAGCTGTTTTTT
TRBJ2-1 | TRBV5-4 | . | . | CASSLEASRYNEQFF | TGTGCCAGCAGCTTGGAGGCTAGCCGTTACAATGAGCAGTTCTTC
TRBJ2-1 | TRBV15 | TRBD2 | . | CATSRLAGVNEQFF | TGTGCCACCAGCCGACTAGCGGGAGTTAATGAGCAGTTCTTC
TRBJ1-2 | TRBV3-1/TRBV3-2 | . | . | CASSQRGPRGGYTF | TGTGCCAGCAGCCAAAGGGGTCCCAGGGGAGGCTACACCTTC
TRBJ1-6 | TRBV7-9 | . | . | CASGTRDPNSPLHF | TGTGCCAGCGGTACCAGGGATCCCAATTCACCCCTCCACTTT
TRBJ2-3 | TRBV18 | TRBD1 | few | CASSRSTGGTDTQYF | TGTGCCAGCTCACGGTCGACAGGGGGCACAGATACGCAGTATTTT
TRBJ1-2 | TRBV12-3/TRBV12-4 | . | . | CASTPSGHYGYTF | TGTGCCAGCACCCCGAGTGGGCACTATGGCTACACCTTC
TRBJ2-3 | TRBV2 | TRBD1 | once | CASSGAPGQGATDTQYF | TGTGCCAGCAGTGGGGCTCCGGGACAGGGGGCTACAGATACGCAGTATTTT
TRBJ2-2 | TRBV7-9 | . | few | CASSSYRAGELFF | TGTGCCAGCAGCTCGTACAGGGCCGGGGAGCTGTTTTTT
TRBJ1-4 | TRBV6-1 | TRBD1 | . | CASSEGTGGEKLFF | TGTGCCAGCAGTGAAGGGACAGGGGGTGAAAAACTGTTTTTT
TRBJ1-2 | TRBV5-1 | TRBD1 | . | CASSVMTGQGSGYTF | TGCGCCAGCAGCGTGATGACGGGACAGGGTTCCGGCTACACCTTC
TRBJ1-5 | TRBV10-3 | TRBD1 | . | CAISDRGHNQPQHF | TGTGCCATCAGCGACAGGGGACACAATCAGCCCCAGCATTTT
TRBJ2-4 | TRBV2 | TRBD2 | . | CASKGLAGVYIQYF | TGTGCCAGCAAGGGACTAGCGGGAGTCTACATTCAGTACTTC
TRBJ2-3 | TRBV3-1/TRBV3-2 | TRBD2 | . | CASSSGLAGSTDTQYF | TGTGCCAGCAGCTCCGGACTAGCGGGCAGCACAGATACGCAGTATTTT
TRBJ2-5 | TRBV20-1 | . | few | CSARPEETQYF | TGCAGTGCTAGACCAGAAGAGACCCAGTACTTC
TRBJ1-5 | TRBV19 | . | . | CASADRSYNQPQHF | TGTGCCAGTGCAGACAGGTCCTACAATCAGCCCCAGCATTTT
TRBJ2-5 | TRBV5-1 | . | . | CASSLEAAGQETQYF | TGCGCCAGCAGCTTGGAGGCCGCGGGCCAAGAGACCCAGTACTTC
TRBJ1-3 | TRBV3-1/TRBV3-2 | . | few | CASSQETGVRGNTIYF | TGTGCCAGCAGCCAAGAGACAGGTGTTCGGGGAAACACCATATATTTT
TRBJ1-1 | TRBV5-1 | TRBD1 | . | CASSWGTVGTEAFF | TGCGCCAGCAGCTGGGGGACAGTGGGGACTGAAGCTTTCTTT
TRBJ2-7 | TRBV6-5 | TRBD2 | . | CASSPRIAGNNEQYF | TGTGCCAGCAGTCCCCGGATAGCGGGAAACAACGAGCAGTACTTC
TRBJ1-1 | TRBV28 | . | . | CASSRGQKSSEAFF | TGTGCCAGCAGTCGAGGACAGAAATCCTCTGAAGCTTTCTTT
TRBJ1-4 | TRBV6-5 | . | . | CASGRVSNEKLFF | TGTGCCAGCGGGCGGGTCAGTAATGAAAAACTGTTTTTT
TRBJ2-1 | TRBV28 | TRBD2 | . | CASSSFTGLADKSSYNEQFF | TGTGCCAGCAGTTCTTTTACGGGACTAGCGGATAAGAGCTCCTACAATGAGCAGTTCTTC
TRBJ2-2 | TRBV29-1 | TRBD2 | . | CSVEGIVAGATGELFF | TGCAGCGTTGAAGGAATAGTAGCGGGAGCAACCGGGGAGCTGTTTTTT
TRBJ2-5 | TRBV12-3/TRBV12-4 | . | . | CASSSGQRETQYF | TGTGCCAGCAGTTCAGGACAGAGGGAGACCCAGTACTTC
TRBJ1-5 | TRBV7-9 | . | . | CASSLESDQPQHF | TGTGCCAGCAGCTTAGAATCGGATCAGCCCCAGCATTTT
TRBJ1-3 | TRBV24-1 | . | once | CATSSSDTIYF | TGTGCCACCAGTTCTTCCGACACCATATATTTT